This note documents a single T cell receptor beta chain sequence. The antigen remains undetermined. This sample includes further DNA sequences coding for the same CDR3. The data derive from a study of T cell responses to AZD1222 COVID-19 vaccine. Study-wide results and caveats: Dominant at 160-218 and 743-854, vaccine-associated CD4 TCRs also spanned spike.

TCRdb's copy holds only in-frame clones and misses some; the assay was immunoSEQ multiplex PCR. The sample carries 95,000 to 150,000 clones, around 91% recorded once. Trimming removed 5 bases from V and 0 bases from J, with 5 bases in between. The CDR3 loop spans 14 amino acids. Germline CDR1 is MNHEY and CDR2 is SMNVEV (reference sequence). This TCR was sampled from an adult in good health. The chain couples TRBV27 to TRBJ2-6; D is uncertain. The specimen was peripheral blood, collected on day 0 of MenACWY control vaccination. CDR3 in DNA: TGTGCCAGCAGTCTTTCCTCTGGGGCCAACGTCCTGACTTTC. Its protein is CASSLSSGANVLTF. Full variable domain (missing parts from reference TRBV27 and TRBJ2-6): EAQVTQNPRYLITVTGKKLTVTCSQNMNHEYMSWYRQDPGLGLRQIYYSMNVEVTDKGDVPEGYKVSRKEKRNFPLILESPSPNQTSLYFCASSLSSGANVLTFGAGSRLTVL.